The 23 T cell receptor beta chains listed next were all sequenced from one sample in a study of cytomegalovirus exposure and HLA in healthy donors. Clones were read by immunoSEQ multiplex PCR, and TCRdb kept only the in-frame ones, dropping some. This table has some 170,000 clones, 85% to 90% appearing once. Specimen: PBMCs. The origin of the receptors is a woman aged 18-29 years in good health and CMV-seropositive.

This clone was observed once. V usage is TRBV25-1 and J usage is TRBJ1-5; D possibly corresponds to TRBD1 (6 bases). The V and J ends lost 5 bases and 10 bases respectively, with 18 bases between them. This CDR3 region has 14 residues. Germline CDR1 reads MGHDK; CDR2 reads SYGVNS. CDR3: CASSNGQPGGPQHF. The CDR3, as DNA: TGTGCCAGCAGTAACGGACAGCCTGGGGGACCCCAGCATTTT.

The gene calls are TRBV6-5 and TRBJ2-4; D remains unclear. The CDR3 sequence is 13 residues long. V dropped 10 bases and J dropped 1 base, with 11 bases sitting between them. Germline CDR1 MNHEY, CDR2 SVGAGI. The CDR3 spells CATRSEAKNIQYF. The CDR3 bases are TGTGCCACCCGGAGCGAGGCCAAAAACATTCAGTACTTC.

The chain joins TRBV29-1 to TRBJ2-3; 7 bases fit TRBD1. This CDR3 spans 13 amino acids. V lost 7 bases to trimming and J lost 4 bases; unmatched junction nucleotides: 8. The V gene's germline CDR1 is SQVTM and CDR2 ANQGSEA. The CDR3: CSAKQGSSDTQYF. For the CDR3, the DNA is TGCAGCGCCAAACAGGGGAGTTCAGATACGCAGTATTTT.

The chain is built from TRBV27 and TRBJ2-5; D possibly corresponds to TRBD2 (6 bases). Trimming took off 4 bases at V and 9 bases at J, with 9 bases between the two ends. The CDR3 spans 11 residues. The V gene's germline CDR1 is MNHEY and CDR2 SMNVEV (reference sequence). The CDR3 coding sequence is TGTGCCAGCAGTTCCTCGGGGGCCCAGTACTTC. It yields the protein CASSSSGAQYF.

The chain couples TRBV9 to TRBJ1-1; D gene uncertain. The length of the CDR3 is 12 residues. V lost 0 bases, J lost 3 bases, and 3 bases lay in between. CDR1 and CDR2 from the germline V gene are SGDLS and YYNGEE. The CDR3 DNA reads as TGTGCCAGCAGCGTAGCGGACACTGAAGCTTTCTTT. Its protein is CASSVADTEAFF.

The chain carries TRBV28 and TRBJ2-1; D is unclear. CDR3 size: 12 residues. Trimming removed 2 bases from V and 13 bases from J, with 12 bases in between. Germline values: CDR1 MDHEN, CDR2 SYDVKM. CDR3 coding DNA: TGTGCCAGCAGTTTAAGACCCTACAGACAGTTCTTC. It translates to CASSLRPYRQFF.

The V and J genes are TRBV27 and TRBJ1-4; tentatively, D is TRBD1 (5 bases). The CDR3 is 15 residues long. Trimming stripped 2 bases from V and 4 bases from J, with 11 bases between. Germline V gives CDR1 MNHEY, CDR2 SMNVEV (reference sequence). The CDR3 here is CASSLKGAVNEKLFF. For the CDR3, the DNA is TGTGCCAGCAGTTTAAAAGGGGCCGTTAATGAAAAACTGTTTTTT.

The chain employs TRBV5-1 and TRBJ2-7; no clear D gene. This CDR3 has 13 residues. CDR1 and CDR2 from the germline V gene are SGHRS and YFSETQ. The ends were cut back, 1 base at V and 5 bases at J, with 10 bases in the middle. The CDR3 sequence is CASSLFYPHEQYF. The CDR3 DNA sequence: TGCGCCAGCAGCTTGTTCTATCCCCACGAGCAGTACTTC.

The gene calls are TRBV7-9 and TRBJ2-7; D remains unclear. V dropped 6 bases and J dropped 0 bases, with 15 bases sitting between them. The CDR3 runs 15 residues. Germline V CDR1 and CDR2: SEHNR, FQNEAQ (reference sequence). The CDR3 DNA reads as TGTGCCAGCAGTCGTTGGCAGACTCTCTCCTACGAGCAGTACTTC. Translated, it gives CASSRWQTLSYEQYF.

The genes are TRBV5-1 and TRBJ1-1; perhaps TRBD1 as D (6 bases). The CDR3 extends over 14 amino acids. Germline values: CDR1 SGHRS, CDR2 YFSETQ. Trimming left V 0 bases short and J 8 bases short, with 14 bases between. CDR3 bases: TGCGCCAGCAGCTTGGCAGGCGAACAGGGAGAAGCTTTCTTT. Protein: CASSLAGEQGEAFF.

DNA of the CDR3: TGCGCCAGCAGCTTGGGCGCCGCCACAGATACGCAGTATTTT. Its translation is CASSLGAATDTQYF. The V gene is TRBV5-1, the J gene TRBJ2-3; D not resolved. The CDR3 length is 14 residues. In germline, CDR1 is SGHRS, CDR2 YFSETQ. Deletions cut 0 bases from V and 2 bases from J, with 7 bases between.

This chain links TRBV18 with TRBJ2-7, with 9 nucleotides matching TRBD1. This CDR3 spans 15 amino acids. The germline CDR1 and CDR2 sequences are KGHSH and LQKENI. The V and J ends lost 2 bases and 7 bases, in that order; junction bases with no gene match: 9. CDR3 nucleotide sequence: TGTGCCAGCTCACCAACTGGGACAGGGTCGGGGGAGCAGTACTTC. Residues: CASSPTGTGSGEQYF.

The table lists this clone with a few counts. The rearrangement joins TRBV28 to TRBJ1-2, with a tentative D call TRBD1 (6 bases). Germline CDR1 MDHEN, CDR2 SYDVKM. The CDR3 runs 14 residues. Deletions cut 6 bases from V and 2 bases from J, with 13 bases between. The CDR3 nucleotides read TGTGCCAGCAGCTTTCCGGGACACAACTATGGCTACACCTTC. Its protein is CASSFPGHNYGYTF.

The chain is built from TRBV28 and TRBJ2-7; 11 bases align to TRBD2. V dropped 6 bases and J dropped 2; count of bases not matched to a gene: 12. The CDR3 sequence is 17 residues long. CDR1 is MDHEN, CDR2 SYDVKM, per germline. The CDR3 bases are TGTGCCAGCAGCTTAAGTGGGGAACTAGCGGGAGCCTACGAGCAGTACTTC. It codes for CASSLSGELAGAYEQYF.

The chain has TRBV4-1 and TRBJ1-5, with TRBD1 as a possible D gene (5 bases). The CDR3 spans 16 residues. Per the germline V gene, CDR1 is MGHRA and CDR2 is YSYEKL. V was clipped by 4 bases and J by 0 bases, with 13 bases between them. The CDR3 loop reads CASSRGSLNSNQPQHF. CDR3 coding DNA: TGCGCCAGCAGCCGGGGCAGCCTAAATAGCAATCAGCCCCAGCATTTT.

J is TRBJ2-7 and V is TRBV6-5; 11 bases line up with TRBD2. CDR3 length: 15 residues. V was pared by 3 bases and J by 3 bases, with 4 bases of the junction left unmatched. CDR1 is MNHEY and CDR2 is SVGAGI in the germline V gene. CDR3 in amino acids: CASSYGTSGIYEQYF. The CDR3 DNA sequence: TGTGCCAGCAGTTATGGGACTAGCGGTATCTACGAGCAGTACTTC.

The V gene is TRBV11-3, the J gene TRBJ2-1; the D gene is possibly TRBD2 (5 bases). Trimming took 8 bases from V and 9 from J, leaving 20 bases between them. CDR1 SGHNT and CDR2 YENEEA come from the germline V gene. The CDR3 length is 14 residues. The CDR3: CASSLAITYGEQFF. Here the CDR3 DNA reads TGTGCCAGCTCGCTAGCTATAACCTACGGTGAGCAGTTCTTC.

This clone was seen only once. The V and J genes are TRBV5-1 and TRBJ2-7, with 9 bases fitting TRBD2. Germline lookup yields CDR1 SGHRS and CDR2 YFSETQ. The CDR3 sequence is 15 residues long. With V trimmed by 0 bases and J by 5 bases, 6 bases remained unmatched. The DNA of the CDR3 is TGCGCCAGCAGCTTGGCCGGGACTAGCAGTAACGAGCAGTACTTC. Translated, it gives CASSLAGTSSNEQYF.

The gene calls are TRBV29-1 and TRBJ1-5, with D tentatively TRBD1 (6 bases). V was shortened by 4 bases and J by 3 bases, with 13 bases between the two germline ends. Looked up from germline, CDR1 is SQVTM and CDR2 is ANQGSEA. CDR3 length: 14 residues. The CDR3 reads CSVAFGQFNQPQHF. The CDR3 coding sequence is TGCAGCGTTGCGTTCGGACAGTTCAATCAGCCCCAGCATTTT.

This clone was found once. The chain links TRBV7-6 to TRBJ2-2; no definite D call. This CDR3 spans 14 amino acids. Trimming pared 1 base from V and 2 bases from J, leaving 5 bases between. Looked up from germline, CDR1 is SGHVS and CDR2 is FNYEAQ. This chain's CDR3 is CASSLDVNTGELFF. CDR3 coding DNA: TGTGCCAGCAGCTTAGATGTAAACACCGGGGAGCTGTTTTTT.

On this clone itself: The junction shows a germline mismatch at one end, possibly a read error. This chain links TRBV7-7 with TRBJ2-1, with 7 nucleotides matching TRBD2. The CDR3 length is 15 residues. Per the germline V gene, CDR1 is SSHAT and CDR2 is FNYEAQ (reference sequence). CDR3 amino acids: CASSPGGSSYNEQFF. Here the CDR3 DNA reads TGTGCTAGCAGCCCCGGGGGGAGCTCCTACAATGAGCAGTTCTTC. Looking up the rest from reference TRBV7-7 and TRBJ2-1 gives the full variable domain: GAGVSQSPRYKVTKRGQDVTLRCDPISSHATLYWYQQALGQGPEFLTYFNYEAQPDKSGLPSDRFSAERPEGSISTLTIQRTEQRDSAMYRCASSPGGSSYNEQFFGPGTRLTVL.

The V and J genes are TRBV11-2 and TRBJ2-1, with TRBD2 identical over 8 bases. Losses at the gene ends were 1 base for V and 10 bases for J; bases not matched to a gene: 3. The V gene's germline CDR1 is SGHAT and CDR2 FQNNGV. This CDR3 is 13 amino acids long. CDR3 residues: CASSLGVAGEQFF. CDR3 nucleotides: TGTGCCAGCAGCTTAGGGGTAGCGGGAGAGCAGTTCTTC.

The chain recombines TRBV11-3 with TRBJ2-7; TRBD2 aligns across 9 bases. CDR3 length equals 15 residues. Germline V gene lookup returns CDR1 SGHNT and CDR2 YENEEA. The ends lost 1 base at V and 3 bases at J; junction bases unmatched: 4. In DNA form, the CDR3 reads TGTGCCAGCAGCTTAGGACTAGCGGACAACTACGAGCAGTACTTC. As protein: CASSLGLADNYEQYF.